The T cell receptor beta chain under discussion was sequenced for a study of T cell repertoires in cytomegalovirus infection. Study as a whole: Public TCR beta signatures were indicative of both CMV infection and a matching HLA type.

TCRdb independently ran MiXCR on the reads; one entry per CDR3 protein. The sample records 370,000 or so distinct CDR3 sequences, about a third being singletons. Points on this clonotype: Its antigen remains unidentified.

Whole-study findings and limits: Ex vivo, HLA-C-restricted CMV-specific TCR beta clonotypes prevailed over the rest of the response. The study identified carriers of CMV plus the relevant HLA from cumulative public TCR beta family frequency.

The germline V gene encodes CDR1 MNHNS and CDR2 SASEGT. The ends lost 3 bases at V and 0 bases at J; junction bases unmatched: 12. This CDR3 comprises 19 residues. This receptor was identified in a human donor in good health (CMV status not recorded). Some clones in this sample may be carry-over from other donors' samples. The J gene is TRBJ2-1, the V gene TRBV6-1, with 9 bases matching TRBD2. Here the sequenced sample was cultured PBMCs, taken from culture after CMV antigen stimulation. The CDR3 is CASSDRTSESIYSYNEQFF. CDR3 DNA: TGTGCCAGCAGTGATAGGACTAGCGAGTCTATATACTCCTACAATGAGCAGTTCTTC.